A selection of T cell receptor beta chains follows, all from one sample in a study of blood T cell repertoires in COVID-19. Data came from immunoSEQ multiplex PCR; TCRdb stores just in-frame clones and leaves some out. The sample lists about 220,000 clones, more than 65% seen once, with approximately 2.5% in the top ten. The sequenced sample consisted of peripheral blood. Receptors originate from a woman aged 60-70 years with acute or convalescent COVID-19. The conserved cysteine and the conserved F or W are not part of the CDR3 here. Fields, in order: V gene, CDR3 length, J gene, D gene, CDR3 protein. D genes are given only for firm matches.

V: TRBV4-3
length: 15
J: TRBJ1-4
D: .
CDR3: ASSQDRSALGNEKLF

V: TRBV6-1
length: 11
J: TRBJ1-1
D: .
CDR3: ASSEVRGAEAF

V: TRBV12-3/TRBV12-4
length: 10
J: TRBJ2-7
D: .
CDR3: ASSQNNYEQY

V: TRBV3-1/TRBV3-2
length: 14
J: TRBJ2-1
D: TRBD2
CDR3: ASSQDQTSGENEQF

V: TRBV30
length: 11
J: TRBJ1-2
D: .
CDR3: ACPEYREGGYT

V: TRBV25-1
length: 12
J: TRBJ1-5
D: TRBD1
CDR3: ASSGQGANQPQH

V: TRBV2
length: 16
J: TRBJ1-5
D: .
CDR3: ARKGGTLLRGGNQPQH

V: TRBV7-2
length: 13
J: TRBJ1-2
D: TRBD1
CDR3: ASSLAPRGDYGYT

V: TRBV6-5
length: 13
J: TRBJ1-2
D: TRBD1
CDR3: ASRDPGQANYGYT

V: TRBV2
length: 13
J: TRBJ1-1
D: .
CDR3: ASSVRAPEITEAF

V: TRBV6-5
length: 12
J: TRBJ2-3
D: TRBD2
CDR3: ASGAGKLTDTQY

V: TRBV4-2
length: 13
J: TRBJ1-3
D: .
CDR3: ASSQPGSSGNTIY

V: TRBV7-3
length: 12
J: TRBJ2-1
D: .
CDR3: ASSLTGGLDEQF

V: TRBV3-1/TRBV3-2
length: 12
J: TRBJ1-5
D: .
CDR3: ASSPSQGGQPQH

V: TRBV7-9
length: 15
J: TRBJ2-7
D: TRBD1
CDR3: ASSLTRESRGHYEQY

V: TRBV5-8
length: 11
J: TRBJ1-4
D: .
CDR3: ASVSGFREKLF

V: TRBV9
length: 16
J: TRBJ2-1
D: TRBD2
CDR3: ASSVPTPGLAGFNEQF

V: TRBV20-1
length: 12
J: TRBJ2-1
D: TRBD2
CDR3: SASSGGASNEQF

V: TRBV4-1
length: 15
J: TRBJ1-6
D: TRBD1
CDR3: ASSQESYRGRDSPLH

V: TRBV9
length: 14
J: TRBJ2-1
D: .
CDR3: ASSVEERRPYNEQF

V: TRBV20-1
length: 11
J: TRBJ1-2
D: .
CDR3: SASQGSGDGYT

V: TRBV7-2
length: 14
J: TRBJ2-2
D: TRBD2
CDR3: ASSLEAGSPTGELF

V: TRBV4-3
length: 13
J: TRBJ2-1
D: TRBD2
CDR3: ASSHGLAGGREQF

V: TRBV28
length: 14
J: TRBJ2-5
D: TRBD2
CDR3: ASSYGRGLSQETQY

V: TRBV30
length: 15
J: TRBJ2-7
D: TRBD2
CDR3: AWSGGTSGFSSYEQY

V: TRBV6-2/TRBV6-3
length: 14
J: TRBJ2-5
D: TRBD2
CDR3: ASSSRTSGGQETQY

V: TRBV2
length: 10
J: TRBJ1-4
D: .
CDR3: ASSMGGEKLF

V: TRBV4-2
length: 12
J: TRBJ1-2
D: TRBD1
CDR3: ASSQGRGTEGYT

V: TRBV6-5
length: 11
J: TRBJ1-2
D: .
CDR3: ASRASSGKGYT

V: TRBV18
length: 12
J: TRBJ2-2
D: TRBD1
CDR3: ASSPGTGIGELF

V: TRBV2
length: 13
J: TRBJ1-6
D: .
CDR3: ASSGEGALNSPLH

V: TRBV2
length: 11
J: TRBJ2-7
D: TRBD1
CDR3: ASKVQGVSEQY

V: TRBV29-1
length: 13
J: TRBJ1-1
D: TRBD1
CDR3: SVALGTGGTTEAF

V: TRBV4-1
length: 12
J: TRBJ2-1
D: .
CDR3: ASSRGLPNNEQF

V: TRBV9
length: 15
J: TRBJ2-3
D: TRBD2
CDR3: ASSVVASGAFTDTQY

V: TRBV9
length: 13
J: TRBJ2-3
D: TRBD2
CDR3: ASSFPTAGDRTQY